The present T cell receptor beta chain was sequenced within a study of molecular identifiers for immune sequencing clone quantification. Findings and caveats of the study: Clonotypes surpassing 20 RNA copies contained over 97% of effector molecules, versus under 1% in naive cells.

As concerns this clonotype: The antigen remains unidentified. A much larger clonotype is one base distant, so this may be a read error.

From the PCR reads, TCRdb called clonotypes with MiXCR, one entry per CDR3 protein. The sample holds 250,000 to 400,000 distinct CDR3 sequences, about 20% seen once. The CDR3 has 14 amino acids. Germline-derived CDR1 and CDR2 are MNHEY and SVGAGI. The sequenced sample was naive CD8+ T cells from blood, with Jurkat cell RNA spiked in. Documented subset: FACS-sorted CD8+CD4-CCR7+CD45RA+ naive T cells. This receptor was obtained from a human donor in good health. Some libraries in this study had Jurkat cell RNA spiked in. V is TRBV6-5 and J is TRBJ1-4; TRBD1 aligns across 8 bases. Here the CDR3 reads CASNYTDRGEKLFF. The CDR3 DNA follows: TGTGCCAGCAATTACACTGACAGGGGCGAAAAACTGTTTTTT.